These T cell receptor beta chains were read from a single sample in a study of regulatory T cells in long-lasting Graves disease. MiXCR, run by TCRdb on the multiplex PCR reads, gives a single entry per CDR3 protein. The table records 400,000 to 500,000 distinct CDR3 sequences, 20% to 25% of them present only once. Source: peripheral blood mononuclear cells (PBMCs), taken when the disease was refractory, from a patient treated with antithyroid drugs. The receptors stem from a female donor with Graves disease. Both conserved end residues are part of each CDR3. The D gene is left open where the match is weak. Size is omitted from some rows. Given values are once, few, many or a class for expanded clones.

j_call | d_call | v_call | clone_size | cdr3_aa
TRBJ2-1 | TRBD1 | TRBV20-1 | . | CSARGRSGGYNEQFF
TRBJ1-1 | . | TRBV5-1 | few | CASSQNFRAAYTEAFF
TRBJ2-7 | . | TRBV6-2/TRBV6-3 | few | CASSYTKSEYEQYF
TRBJ1-6 | TRBD1 | TRBV7-9 | many | CASSSGQVDNSPLHF
TRBJ2-7 | . | TRBV7-2 | many | CASSLAAGRGYEQYF
TRBJ1-1 | . | TRBV28 | many | CASSLLGGQYTEAFF
TRBJ1-5 | TRBD1 | TRBV12-3/TRBV12-4 | many | CASSLGRGQGDQPQHF
TRBJ1-2 | . | TRBV11-2 | many | CASSTNRVLLYGYTF
TRBJ2-5 | TRBD1 | TRBV19 | . | CASSTGGGEETQYF
TRBJ2-7 | TRBD2 | TRBV3-1 | . | CASTRGESRTYEQYF
TRBJ2-7 | . | TRBV5-6 | . | CASSLGGLHEQYF
TRBJ2-3 | TRBD2 | TRBV27 | few | CASSYAPSGGPTDTQYF
TRBJ2-2 | . | TRBV19 | . | CASSRRTGELFF
TRBJ2-4 | . | TRBV30 | few | CAWSVDGVSKIQYF
TRBJ1-1 | . | TRBV28 | many | CASGRGYTEAFF
TRBJ2-7 | TRBD2 | TRBV7-2 | many | CASSLSGLAVNYEQYF
TRBJ2-7 | TRBD1 | TRBV29-1 | few | CSVGGTGRDEQYF
TRBJ2-1 | TRBD1 | TRBV5-1 | . | CASSFYSRTGGNEQFF
TRBJ2-2 | . | TRBV7-3 | . | CASSPSGAPNTGELFF
TRBJ1-1 | . | TRBV4-2 | . | CASSQGMAGNTEAFF
TRBJ2-2 | TRBD1 | TRBV7-2 | many | CASSSGQGNTGELFF
TRBJ1-5 | . | TRBV7-2 | many | CASSFGTQDLNQPQHF
TRBJ1-1 | . | TRBV6-2/TRBV6-3 | many | CASSYLVQGYTEAFF
TRBJ2-2 | . | TRBV11-2 | many | CASRPQRNTGELFF
TRBJ2-3 | . | TRBV6-1 | . | CASDFDRNRDTQYF
TRBJ1-2 | . | TRBV29-1 | few | CSVAQDYGYTF
TRBJ1-1 | TRBD1 | TRBV19 | few | CASSRRGQVNTEAFF
TRBJ2-2 | . | TRBV6-1 | many | CASGMGANTGELFF
TRBJ1-4 | . | TRBV27 | once | CASSPDPRWNEKLFF
TRBJ2-1 | TRBD1 | TRBV7-9 | . | CASSSRTGKNEQFF
TRBJ2-1 | . | TRBV28 | . | CASSGGRVDNEQFF
TRBJ1-5 | TRBD1 | TRBV28 | many | CASSTRQGKGQPQHF
TRBJ1-2 | . | TRBV29-1 | . | CSVSAEKGLVGYTF
TRBJ1-2 | TRBD1 | TRBV9 | . | CASSTWGQLKGYTF
TRBJ1-2 | TRBD1 | TRBV30 | . | CAWTPGQGARGYTF
TRBJ1-1 | . | TRBV10-3 | few | CAISEGDTDTEAFF
TRBJ2-2 | TRBD2 | TRBV13 | few | CASSPRGGRLHDRANTGELFF
TRBJ1-5 | . | TRBV7-2 | few | CASSLGGGRNQPQHF
TRBJ2-7 | TRBD1 | TRBV28 | . | CASSTGTGTHEQYF
TRBJ2-7 | . | TRBV28 | many | CASSLLGLTYEQYF
TRBJ2-2 | TRBD2 | TRBV6-2/TRBV6-3 | . | CASSYGAGGLNTGELFF
TRBJ2-1 | TRBD2 | TRBV6-5 | once | CASSYTAGTYNEQFF
TRBJ2-3 | . | TRBV28 | . | CASSIVSTDTQYF
TRBJ2-3 | TRBD2 | TRBV28 | . | CASSPTGGLASDTQYF
TRBJ2-5 | . | TRBV4-3 | . | CASSQDVPRGRGETQYF
TRBJ1-2 | . | TRBV10-3 | many | CAISATGFNYGYTF
TRBJ2-5 | TRBD1 | TRBV12-3/TRBV12-4 | few | CASSLQTGTQETQYF
TRBJ2-2 | . | TRBV19 | . | CASSPRRQVSTGELFF
TRBJ2-2 | . | TRBV12-5 | . | CASGNQIGQNTGELFF
TRBJ2-4 | TRBD2 | TRBV20-1 | . | CSASRTLGGAKNIQYF
TRBJ1-2 | . | TRBV20-1 | . | CSARGAANYGYTF
TRBJ1-3 | . | TRBV12-3/TRBV12-4 | many | CASSFLDAGNTIYF
TRBJ1-6 | . | TRBV7-9 | few | CASSLIGTEDSQWYSPLHF
TRBJ1-2 | TRBD1 | TRBV6-5 | many | CASSYLGQGAGYTF
TRBJ2-7 | TRBD1 | TRBV30 | few | CAWSETGSHEQYF
TRBJ2-2 | . | TRBV12-3/TRBV12-4 | . | CASSLSVSGELFF
TRBJ1-1 | . | TRBV29-1 | . | CSVDTGLNTEAFF
TRBJ2-7 | . | TRBV5-1 | . | CASSSDNAYEQYF